The 11 T cell receptor beta chains below were found in one sample sequenced in a study of cytomegalovirus exposure and HLA in healthy donors. In the PCR, 60 Vbeta and 13 Jbeta primers were used. Produced via immunoSEQ multiplex PCR; TCRdb's table is partial and in-frame only. The table includes approximately 180,000 clones, 70% to 80% detected once. Specimen: PBMCs. These receptors came from a woman aged 25 to 45 in good health and CMV-seropositive.

A word on this clone: Within the sample, other DNA sequences also encode this same CDR3. The chain is built from TRBV27 and TRBJ2-7; weak D call: TRBD1 (5 bases). The germline V and J ends were trimmed by 2 bases and 0 bases, with 8 bases remaining between them. The germline CDR1 and CDR2 sequences are MNHEY and SMNVEV (reference sequence). The CDR3 is 14 residues long. CDR3 loop: CASSLRQGSYEQYF. The CDR3 nucleotides read TGTGCCAGCAGTTTAAGGCAGGGCTCCTACGAGCAGTACTTC.

The rearrangement uses TRBV7-3 and TRBJ2-2; 7 positions match TRBD2. Germline V gives CDR1 SGHTA, CDR2 FQGTGA. Trimming cost V 5 bases and J 0 bases; bases outside gene matches: 9. The CDR3 loop spans 17 amino acids. The CDR3 spells CASSPLVGLANTGELFF. The CDR3 nucleotides read TGTGCCAGCAGCCCCCTTGTAGGACTAGCGAACACCGGGGAGCTGTTTTTT.

The rearrangement uses TRBV5-4 and TRBJ2-1, with 12 bases aligning to TRBD2. CDR3 size: 16 residues. The germline V gene has CDR1 SGHNT and CDR2 YYREEE (reference sequence). V was clipped by 0 bases and J by 9 bases; unmatched bases: 7. In nucleotides, the CDR3 is TGTGCCAGCAGCTTGGAGCTAGCGGGAGGGCCCGGTGAGCAGTTCTTC. This codes for CASSLELAGGPGEQFF.

This rearrangement joins TRBV7-6 to TRBJ1-5; D is uncertain. Germline V gives CDR1 SGHVS, CDR2 FNYEAQ. This CDR3 has 14 amino acids. V lost 1 base to trimming and J lost 2 bases, with 6 bases between them. The CDR3 loop reads CASSLDQGNQPQHF. The CDR3 nucleotides read TGTGCCAGCAGCTTAGACCAGGGCAATCAGCCCCAGCATTTT.

This clone has just a few counts. The chain has TRBV28 and TRBJ1-2; weak D call: TRBD1 (6 bases). V dropped 3 bases and J dropped 10 bases, with 18 bases sitting between them. The germline CDR1 and CDR2 sequences are MDHEN and SYDVKM. The CDR3 totals 14 residues. CDR3 loop: CASSFLTGQSPYTF. The DNA of the CDR3 is TGTGCCAGCAGTTTCCTTACTGGACAGTCCCCCTACACCTTC.

The chain uses TRBV18 and TRBJ2-3; a possible D gene is TRBD2 (5 bases). V shed 1 base and J shed 2 bases, with 7 bases lying between them. The CDR3 has 14 amino acids. CDR1 and CDR2 (germline): KGHSH, LQKENI. CDR3 DNA: TGTGCCAGCTCACCACGCCGGGACACAGATACGCAGTATTTT. It translates to CASSPRRDTDTQYF.

CDR3 sequence reads: CASTSEAGNSNEKLFF. CDR3 coding DNA: TGTGCCAGCACCTCCGAGGCAGGGAACTCAAATGAAAAACTGTTTTTT. This chain joins TRBV28 and TRBJ1-4; D is possibly TRBD1 (5 bases). CDR1 and CDR2 from the germline V gene are MDHEN and SYDVKM. CDR3 size: 16 residues. V lost 7 bases, J lost 5 bases, and 20 bases lay in between.

This chain connects TRBV7-9 to TRBJ2-3; D ambiguous. The V and J ends lost 5 bases and 3 bases respectively, with 3 bases between them. Germline V gene data show CDR1 as SEHNR and CDR2 as FQNEAQ (reference sequence). This CDR3 has 11 amino acids. CDR3 sequence (DNA): TGTGCCAGCAGCCCGACAGATACGCAGTATTTT. It is translated as CASSPTDTQYF.

The sample holds one count of this clone. The V call is TRBV2, the J call TRBJ2-2, with D tentatively TRBD1 (6 bases). The CDR3 is 16 residues long. Trimming removed 7 bases from V and 5 bases from J, with 20 bases in between. Germline V gives CDR1 SNHLY, CDR2 FYNNEI. CDR3 protein: CASTETGGEGTGELFF. The CDR3 nucleotides read TGTGCCAGCACCGAGACTGGGGGCGAAGGGACCGGGGAGCTGTTTTTT. Full variable domain (remainder filled in from reference TRBV2 and TRBJ2-2): EPEVTQTPSHQVTQMGQEVILRCVPISNHLYFYWYRQILGQKVEFLVSFYNNEISEKSEIFDDQFSVERPDGSNFTLKIRSTKLEDSAMYFCASTETGGEGTGELFFGEGSRLTVL.

This chain uses TRBV7-9 with TRBJ1-1; no firm D call. The CDR3 is 14 amino acids. V dropped 5 bases and J dropped 5 bases, with 15 bases sitting between them. Germline V gene sequence: CDR1 SEHNR, CDR2 FQNEAQ (reference sequence). The DNA for the CDR3 is TGTGCCAGCAGCCCTAGCGGGAGGGTTACTGAAGCTTTCTTT. It translates to CASSPSGRVTEAFF. The full variable domain, with the rest looked up from reference TRBV7-9 and TRBJ1-1, is DTGVSQNPRHKITKRGQNVTFRCDPISEHNRLYWYRQTLGQGPEFLTYFQNEAQLEKSRLLSDRFSAERPKGSFSTLEIQRTEQGDSAMYLCASSPSGRVTEAFFGQGTRLTVV.

This chain joins TRBV30 and TRBJ1-1; no clear D. The germline CDR1 and CDR2 sequences are GTSNPN and SVGIG (reference sequence). The CDR3 contains 13 residues. Trimming cost V 4 bases and J 1 base, with 10 bases left between them. CDR3 nucleotide sequence: TGTGCCTGGAATCAGGAAGAGAACACTGAAGCTTTCTTT. Residues: CAWNQEENTEAFF.